This T cell receptor (beta chain) originates from a study of identical twins. This clonotype was counted ten times or more. Germline V gives CDR1 MGHRA, CDR2 YSYEKL. The CDR3 is 16 residues long. Trimming left V 0 bases short and J 0 bases short, with 9 bases between. The authors used template switching to add a universal primer site and gave cDNA unique molecular identifiers. Each CDR3 protein is one row after TCRdb ran MiXCR on the 5' RACE reads. The sample records about 340,000 distinct CDR3 sequences, roughly 9% being singletons. The chain uses TRBV4-1 and TRBJ2-1; D perhaps matches TRBD1 (5 bases). This clonotype was obtained from a woman aged 50 to 60 in good health. Sample: naive T cells sorted from blood. CDR3 loop: CASSQEGRNSYNEQFF. The CDR3, as DNA: TGCGCCAGCAGCCAAGAGGGGCGGAACTCCTACAATGAGCAGTTCTTC.